This T cell receptor (beta chain) came from a study of blood T cell repertoires in COVID-19. In the original workflow: Amplification with reference gene primers provided the estimates of nucleated cell counts. Here immunoSEQ multiplex PCR was the method, and the copy in TCRdb shows in-frame clones only, minus some. V, J and clone size were drawn from that table, and D and trimming were deduced from the DNA. The table includes approximately 60,000 clones, 85% detected once. CDR3 length: 15 amino acids. The ends lost 2 bases at V and 11 bases at J; junction bases unmatched: 5. The germline gives CDR1 KGHDR, CDR2 SFDVKD.

The rearrangement joins TRBV24-1 to TRBJ2-1; TRBD2 agrees at 13 bases. What was sequenced was peripheral blood. This TCR derives from a human donor in a cohort sampled during active COVID-19. CDR3 in DNA: TGTGCCACCAGTGATTCGACTAGCGGGGGGACCAAGCAGTTCTTC. As protein: CATSDSTSGGTKQFF.